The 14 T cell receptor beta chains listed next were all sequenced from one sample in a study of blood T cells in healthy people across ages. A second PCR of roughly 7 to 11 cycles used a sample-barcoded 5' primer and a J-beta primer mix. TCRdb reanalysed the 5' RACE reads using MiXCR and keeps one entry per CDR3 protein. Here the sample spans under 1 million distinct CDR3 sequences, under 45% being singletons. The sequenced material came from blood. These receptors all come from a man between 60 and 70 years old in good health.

CDR3 loop: CSAEGVYGYTF. CDR3 in DNA: TGCAGTGCGGAGGGGGTCTATGGCTACACCTTC. The chain employs TRBV20-1 and TRBJ1-2, with D tentatively TRBD1 (6 bases). This CDR3 contains 11 residues. Deletions cut 6 bases from V and 4 bases from J, with 9 bases between. Looked up from germline, CDR1 is DFQATT and CDR2 is SNEGSKA (reference sequence).

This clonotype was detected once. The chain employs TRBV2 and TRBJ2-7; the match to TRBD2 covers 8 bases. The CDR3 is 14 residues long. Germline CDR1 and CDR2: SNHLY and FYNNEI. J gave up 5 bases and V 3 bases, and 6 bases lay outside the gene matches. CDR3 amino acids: CASSDRAGDHEQYF. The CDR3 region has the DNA TGTGCCAGCAGTGACCGAGCGGGGGACCACGAGCAGTACTTC.

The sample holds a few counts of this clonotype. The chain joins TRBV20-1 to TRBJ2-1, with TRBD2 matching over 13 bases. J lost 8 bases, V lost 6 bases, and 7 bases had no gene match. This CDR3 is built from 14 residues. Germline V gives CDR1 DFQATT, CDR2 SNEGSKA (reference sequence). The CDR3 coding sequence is TGCAGTGCCACTAGCGGGGGGGCCTTCGATGAGCAGTTCTTC. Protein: CSATSGGAFDEQFF.

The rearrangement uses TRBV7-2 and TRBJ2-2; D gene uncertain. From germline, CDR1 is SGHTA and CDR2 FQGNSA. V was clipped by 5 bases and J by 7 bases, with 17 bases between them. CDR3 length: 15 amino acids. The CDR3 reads CASSPGGLTFGELFF. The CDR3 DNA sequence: TGTGCCAGCAGCCCAGGTGGTTTAACCTTCGGGGAGCTGTTTTTT. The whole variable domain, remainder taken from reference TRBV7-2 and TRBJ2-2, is GAGVSQSPSNKVTEKGKDVELRCDPISGHTALYWYRQSLGQGLEFLIYFQGNSAPDKSGLPSDRFSAERTGGSVSTLTIQRTQQEDSAVYLCASSPGGLTFGELFFGEGSRLTVL.

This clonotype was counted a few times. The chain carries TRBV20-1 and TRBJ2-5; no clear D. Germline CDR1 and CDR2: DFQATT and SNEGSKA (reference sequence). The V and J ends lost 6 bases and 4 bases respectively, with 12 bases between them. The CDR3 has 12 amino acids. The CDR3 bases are TGCAGTGCGACTGTGTCAGGAGAGACCCAGTACTTC. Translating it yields CSATVSGETQYF.

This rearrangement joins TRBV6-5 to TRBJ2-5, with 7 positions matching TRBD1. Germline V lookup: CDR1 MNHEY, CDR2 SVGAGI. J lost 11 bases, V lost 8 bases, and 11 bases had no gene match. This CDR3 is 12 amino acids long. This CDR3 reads CASRGTPGQQYF. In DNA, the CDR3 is TGTGCCAGCCGGGGCACTCCGGGACAGCAGTACTTC.

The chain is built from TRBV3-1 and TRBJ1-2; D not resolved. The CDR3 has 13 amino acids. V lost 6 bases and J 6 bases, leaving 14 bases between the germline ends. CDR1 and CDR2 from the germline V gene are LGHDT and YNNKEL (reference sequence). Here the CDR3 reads CASRVSLDHGYTF. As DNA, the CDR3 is TGTGCCAGCAGAGTGTCGCTGGACCATGGCTACACCTTC.

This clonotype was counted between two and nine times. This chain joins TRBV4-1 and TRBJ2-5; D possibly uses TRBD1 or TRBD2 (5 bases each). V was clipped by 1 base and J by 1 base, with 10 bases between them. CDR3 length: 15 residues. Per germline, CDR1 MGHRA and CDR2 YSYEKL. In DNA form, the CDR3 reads TGCGCCAGCAGCCAAGGACCAGGGACCCAAGAGACCCAGTACTTC. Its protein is CASSQGPGTQETQYF.

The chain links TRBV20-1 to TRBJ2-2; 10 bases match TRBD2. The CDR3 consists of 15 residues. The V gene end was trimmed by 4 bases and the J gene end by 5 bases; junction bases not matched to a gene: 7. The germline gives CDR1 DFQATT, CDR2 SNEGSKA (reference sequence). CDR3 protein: CSATRAGGLTGELFF. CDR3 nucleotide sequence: TGCAGTGCTACCAGAGCGGGGGGGCTGACCGGGGAGCTGTTTTTT.

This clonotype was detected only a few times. In DNA, the CDR3 is TGCGCCAGCAGCCTTTACGCCGGGACTAGCCCAACGGAGACCCAGTACTTC. Translation gives CASSLYAGTSPTETQYF. This chain joins TRBV4-1 and TRBJ2-7, with 9 nucleotides matching TRBD2. The J call is in doubt because the DNA end fits TRBJ2-5 better. Germline V lookup: CDR1 MGHRA, CDR2 YSYEKL. The CDR3 consists of 17 residues.

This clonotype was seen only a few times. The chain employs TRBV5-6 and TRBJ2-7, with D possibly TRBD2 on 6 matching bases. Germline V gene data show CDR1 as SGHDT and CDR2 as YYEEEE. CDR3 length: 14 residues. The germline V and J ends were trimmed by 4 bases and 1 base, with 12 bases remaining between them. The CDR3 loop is CASSTAGTSYEQYF. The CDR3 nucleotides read TGTGCCAGCAGCACGGCGGGGACGTCCTACGAGCAGTACTTC. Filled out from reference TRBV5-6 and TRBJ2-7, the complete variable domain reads DAGVTQSPTHLIKTRGQQVTLRCSPKSGHDTVSWYQQALGQGPQFIFQYYEEEERQRGNFPDRFSGHQFPNYSSELNVNALLLGDSALYLCASSTAGTSYEQYFGPGTRLTVT.

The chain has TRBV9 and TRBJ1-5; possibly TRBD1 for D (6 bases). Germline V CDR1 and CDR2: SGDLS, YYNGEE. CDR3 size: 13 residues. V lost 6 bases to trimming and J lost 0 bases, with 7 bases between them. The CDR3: CASNRDSNQPQHF. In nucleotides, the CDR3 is TGTGCCAGCAACAGGGATAGCAATCAGCCCCAGCATTTT.

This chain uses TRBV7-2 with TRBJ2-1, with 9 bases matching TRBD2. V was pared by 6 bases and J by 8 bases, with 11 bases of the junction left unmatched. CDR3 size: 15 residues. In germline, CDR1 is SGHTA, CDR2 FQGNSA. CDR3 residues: CASRTRGGARDEQFF. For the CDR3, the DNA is TGTGCCAGCAGAACACGCGGGGGGGCCAGAGATGAGCAGTTCTTC. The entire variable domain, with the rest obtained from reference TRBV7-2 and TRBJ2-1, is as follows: GAGVSQSPSNKVTEKGKDVELRCDPISGHTALYWYRQSLGQGLEFLIYFQGNSAPDKSGLPSDRFSAERTGGSVSTLTIQRTQQEDSAVYLCASRTRGGARDEQFFGPGTRLTVL.

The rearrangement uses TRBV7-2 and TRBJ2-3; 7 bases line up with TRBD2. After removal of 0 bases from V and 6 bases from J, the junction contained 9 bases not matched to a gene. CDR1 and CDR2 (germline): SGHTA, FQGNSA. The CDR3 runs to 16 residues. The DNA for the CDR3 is TGTGCCAGCAGCTTAGCGTTGACGGGGGGTCGGGATACGCAGTATTTT. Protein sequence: CASSLALTGGRDTQYF.